This entry is about one TCR beta chain. The antigen is unknown. The data belong to a study of cytomegalovirus exposure and HLA in healthy donors. The primer mix had 60 Vbeta and 13 Jbeta primers. Measured with immunoSEQ multiplex PCR; TCRdb has only the in-frame clones, and not every one. The table has around 86,000 clones, nearly 80% seen once. Broader study findings: Reports showed the classifier diagnosing cytomegalovirus status with high specificity and sensitivity. TCR beta chain V- and J-gene trimming was linked, in a later analysis, to a missense variant in DCLRE1C.

Donors were ostensibly healthy at sampling, although undocumented immune exposures were probable. The germline V gene encodes CDR1 MNHEY and CDR2 SVGAGI. This CDR3 spans 14 amino acids. V was cut by 6 bases and J by 5 bases, with 14 bases left in between. The sequence was collected from a female donor in good health and CMV-seronegative. The sequenced material came from PBMCs. The chain uses TRBV6-5 and TRBJ1-5; D perhaps matches TRBD1 (5 bases). The CDR3 sequence: CASSGGDPHQPQHF. CDR3 bases: TGTGCCAGCAGCGGGGGGGATCCCCATCAGCCCCAGCATTTT.